This TCR beta chain was recovered during a study of T cell responses to AZD1222 COVID-19 vaccine (dated by TCRdb to 2020 to 2022). For the wider study: AZD1222 recipients with second doses at about 4 weeks or about 12 weeks were pooled, because spike-specific TCR depth and breadth did not differ between schedules. Trial participants were enrolled into age subgroups of 18-55, 56-69 and 70-plus years, which contained roughly 150, 30 and 60 TCR-sequenced participants, respectively. A total of just over 230 trial participants underwent TCR sequencing, of whom about 210 had received two doses of AZD1222 and about 25 had received two doses of the MenACWY control vaccine.

Turning to this clone: There is no known antigen for this receptor. Nothing much larger sits one base from this clone, and base qualities are not available.

The sample's time point label is to be understood as: baseline before first vaccination. Vaccinee samples came from UK trials COV001 and COV002, including a single-blind randomized controlled phase 2/3 trial of AZD1222 (ChAdOx1 nCoV-19) in healthy adults. Trial participant PBMC samples were collected at day 0 and day 28 after the second dose for TCRbeta chain sequencing. The CDR3 regions of human TCRbeta chains were subjected to immunosequencing. The paper's processing steps were these. TCRs in the repertoires were matched against a reference library of SARS-CoV-2-specific TCRs that had been generated with the MIRA antigen-specificity platform. Breadth was defined as the fraction of unique TCRs that were SARS-CoV-2-associated. Depth was defined as the fraction of total T cells that were SARS-CoV-2-associated. Using the MIRA data, each spike-specific TCR was assigned both to the spike region to which the TCR was reactive and to a CD4 or CD8 class. Log10-transformed breadth and depth values were compared by one-way ANOVA with Sidak's multiple comparisons tests. The immuneACCESS repertoire file appears here via TCRdb, limited to in-frame rearrangements. These files lack a portion of the clones; in checked studies, under half of the deficit traces to unresolved V genes, and the cause of the others is not known. V, J and clone size derive from that table, while D and trimming were established from the DNA sequence. The sample yields about 110,000 clones; around 82% were counted once. The top ten constitute roughly 5% of the sample.

General findings and caveats noted by the study authors: Reportedly, close to half of the unique spike-specific TCRs recognized epitopes lying outside the regions that are mutated in the B.1.351 and B.1.1.7 variants. The 56-69-year group was small, and its depth increase did not reach significance, likely because of low power. The whole spike protein was spanned by vaccine-associated CD4 TCRs, and dominant responses were seen in regions 160-218 and 743-854. Because no day 14 peak-response samples were available, repertoires were characterized only after the peak T cell response. A significant rise in spike-specific TCR breadth and depth was observed after two AZD1222 doses relative to day 0 and relative to MenACWY recipients. Conclusions about previously exposed vaccinees were limited because only five to seven AZD1222 recipients were SARS-CoV-2 seropositive at baseline. Participants were mostly white British and included more females than males, and it was suggested by the authors that clonal diversity may have been underestimated.

Trimming takes 6 bases from V and 8 bases from J, and the germline ends sit 13 bases apart. Including the terminal cysteine and phenylalanine, the CDR3 comprises 13 residues. Only CDR3 DNA is held: 39 bases, read in frame from base 1. CDR1 and CDR2, looked up from the germline V gene, are MNHEY and SVGAGI. The chain employs TRBV6-5 and TRBJ1-4, with the D segment identity uncertain. The clonotype originates from an adult in good health. Material: peripheral blood, obtained on day 0 of AZD1222 vaccination. The encoded CDR3 is CASRKIIKEKLFF. The nucleotides read TGTGCCAGCAGAAAGATAATTAAGGAAAAACTGTTTTTT.